Below, one TCR beta chain is given with its context. A few counts support this clone. What this receptor recognizes is not known. Per-base qualities were not stored, and no clone one base away is much larger. The sample is drawn from a study of blood T cell repertoires in COVID-19 (dated by TCRdb to 2018 to 2020). With respect to the entire study: Samples covering the acute and convalescent phases of COVID-19 were provided by collaborators in the United States, Italy and Spain. The material from the prospective study consisted of cDNA or gDNA derived from T cells, B-cell-depleted T cells, or PBMCs. The dataset comprised deeply sampled blood TCRbeta repertoires from subjects exposed to, actively infected with, or recovered from COVID-19. The repertoires were made available in a free public database intended to serve as a resource for research on the immune response to SARS-CoV-2. The samples were drawn from two sources: the first 160 participants of the ongoing ImmuneRACE study, and 1,200 or so subjects contributed by 6 global collaborators. The sample metadata nearly always contained a de-identified subject ID, COVID-19 status, age in years and sex. Where HLA class I and class II types were available, the types were taken from metadata supplied by the sample provider, not from assay-based typing.

The immunoSEQ Assay, a bias-controlled multiplex PCR, was used to amplify TCRbeta CDR3 regions from genomic DNA. Under the source paper's analysis protocol: Nucleated cell counts per sample were estimated from amplification of reference gene primers within the assay. To quantify the absolute abundance of each unique TCRbeta CDR3 rearrangement, sequence reads were collapsed and filtered. Productive Simpson clonality was computed per sample as the square root of Simpson's diversity index over productive rearrangements. This is the immuneACCESS table as TCRdb keeps it, with only in-frame sequences that have V and J called. A part of the clones is gone; compared with another copy, unresolved V genes explain less than half, and the rest is unexplained. The DNA gave D and trimming, while V, J and clone size come from that table. This sample lists 60,000 or so clones; around 87% were detected once. Together, the top ten hold 5.5% to 8.5% of the sample.

V gives up 2 bases and J gives up 2 bases, and the segment between their germline ends measures 8 bases. CDR1 and CDR2 (SGHTA, FQGNSA) derive from the germline V gene. Reading from cysteine to phenylalanine, the CDR3 counts 14 amino acids. Just the 42-base CDR3 DNA is kept, in frame starting at base 1. The collaborating institutions used their own protocols to collect whole blood in K2EDTA tubes. For TCRbeta analysis, collaborators shipped samples in one of three forms: frozen whole blood, isolated PBMCs, or DNA extracted from either of those sample types. Points the paper makes about the study in general: The amount of clinical and demographic metadata varied by source and participant and was provided uncurated.

Sequencing was done on a sample of peripheral blood. This receptor was identified in a man in his fifties or sixties with active or convalescent COVID-19. The V and J genes are TRBV7-2 and TRBJ2-3, with no D gene named confidently. The sequence in DNA is TGTGCCAGCAGCTTAACATTGGCCACAGATACGCAGTATTTT. The translation is CASSLTLATDTQYF.